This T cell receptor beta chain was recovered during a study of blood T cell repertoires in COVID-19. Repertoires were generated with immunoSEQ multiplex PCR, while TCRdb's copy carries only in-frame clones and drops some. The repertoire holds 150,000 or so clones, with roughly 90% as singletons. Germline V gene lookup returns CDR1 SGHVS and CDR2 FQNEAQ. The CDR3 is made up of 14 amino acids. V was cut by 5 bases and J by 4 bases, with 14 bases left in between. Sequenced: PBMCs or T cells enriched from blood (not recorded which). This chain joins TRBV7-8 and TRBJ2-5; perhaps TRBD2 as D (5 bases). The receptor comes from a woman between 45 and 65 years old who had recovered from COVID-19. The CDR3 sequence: CASSPSGLIETQYF. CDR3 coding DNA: TGTGCCAGCAGCCCCTCCGGACTGATAGAGACCCAGTACTTC.